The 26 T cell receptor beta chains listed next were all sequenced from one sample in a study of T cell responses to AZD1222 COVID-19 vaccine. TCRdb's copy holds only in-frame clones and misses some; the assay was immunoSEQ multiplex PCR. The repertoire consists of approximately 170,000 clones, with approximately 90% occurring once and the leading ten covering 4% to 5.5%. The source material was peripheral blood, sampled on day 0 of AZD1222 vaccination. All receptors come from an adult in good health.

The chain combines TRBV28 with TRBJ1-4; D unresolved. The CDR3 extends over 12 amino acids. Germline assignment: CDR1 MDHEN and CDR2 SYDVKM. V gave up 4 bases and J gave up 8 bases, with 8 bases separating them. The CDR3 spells CASSWAGEKLFF. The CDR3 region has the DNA TGTGCCAGCAGTTGGGCGGGAGAAAAACTGTTTTTT.

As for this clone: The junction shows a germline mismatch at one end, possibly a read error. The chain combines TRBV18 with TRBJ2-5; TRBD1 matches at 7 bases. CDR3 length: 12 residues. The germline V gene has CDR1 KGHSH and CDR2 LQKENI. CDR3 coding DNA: TGTGCCAGCTCACCAGGGCTAGGGGGCTTGGACTTC. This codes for CASSPGLGGLDF.

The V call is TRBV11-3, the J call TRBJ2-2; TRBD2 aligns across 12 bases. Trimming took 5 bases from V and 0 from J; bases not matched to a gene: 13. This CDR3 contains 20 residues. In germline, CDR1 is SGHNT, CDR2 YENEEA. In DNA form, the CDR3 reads TGTGCCAGCAGCACAGCGGGCAGGGGGACTAGCGGGCCGAACACCGGGGAGCTGTTTTTT. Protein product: CASSTAGRGTSGPNTGELFF.

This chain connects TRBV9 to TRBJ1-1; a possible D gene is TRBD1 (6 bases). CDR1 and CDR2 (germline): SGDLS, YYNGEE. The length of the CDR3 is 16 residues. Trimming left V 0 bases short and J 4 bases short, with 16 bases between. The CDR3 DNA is TGTGCCAGCAGCGTAGGTGGGGGGCTGGGTGTCACTGAAGCTTTCTTT. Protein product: CASSVGGGLGVTEAFF.

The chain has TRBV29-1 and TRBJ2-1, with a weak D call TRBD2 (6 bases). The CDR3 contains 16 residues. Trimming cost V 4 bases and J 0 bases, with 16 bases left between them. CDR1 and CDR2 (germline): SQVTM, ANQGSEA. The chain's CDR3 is CSVAPGLTSSYNEQFF. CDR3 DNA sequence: TGCAGCGTTGCTCCGGGACTCACAAGCTCCTACAATGAGCAGTTCTTC.

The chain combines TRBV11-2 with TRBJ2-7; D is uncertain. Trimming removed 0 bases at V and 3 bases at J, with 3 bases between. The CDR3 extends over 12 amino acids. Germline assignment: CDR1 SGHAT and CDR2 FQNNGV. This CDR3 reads CASSLDGYEQYF. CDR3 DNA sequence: TGTGCCAGCAGCTTAGACGGCTACGAGCAGTACTTC.

For the CDR3, the DNA is TGTGCCTGGAGTGTAGGACCCGGGAACAATTCACCCCTCCACTTT. Its protein product is CAWSVGPGNNSPLHF. This chain joins TRBV30 and TRBJ1-6; D is ambiguous. The germline V gene encodes CDR1 GTSNPN and CDR2 SVGIG (reference sequence). The CDR3 extends over 15 amino acids. V was trimmed by 0 bases and J by 7 bases, leaving 13 bases between them.

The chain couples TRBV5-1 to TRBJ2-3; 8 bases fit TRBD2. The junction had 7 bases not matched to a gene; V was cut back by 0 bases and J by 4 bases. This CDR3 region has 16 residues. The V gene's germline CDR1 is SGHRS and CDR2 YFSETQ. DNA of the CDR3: TGCGCCAGCAGCTTGGCGCAGGGCGGGAGGTCAGATACGCAGTATTTT. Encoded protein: CASSLAQGGRSDTQYF.

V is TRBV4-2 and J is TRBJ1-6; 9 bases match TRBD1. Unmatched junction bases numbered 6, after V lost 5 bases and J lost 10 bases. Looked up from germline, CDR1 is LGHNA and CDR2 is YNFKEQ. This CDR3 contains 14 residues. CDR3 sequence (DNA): TGTGCCAGCAGCTTGCGGACAGGGGACTCACCCCTCCACTTT. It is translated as CASSLRTGDSPLHF.

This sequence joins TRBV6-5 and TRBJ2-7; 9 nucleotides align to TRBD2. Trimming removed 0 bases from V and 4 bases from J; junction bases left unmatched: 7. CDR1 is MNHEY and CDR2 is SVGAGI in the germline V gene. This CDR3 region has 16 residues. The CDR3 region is CASSYSGLAGSYEQYF. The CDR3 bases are TGTGCCAGCAGTTACTCGGGGCTAGCGGGGAGTTACGAGCAGTACTTC.

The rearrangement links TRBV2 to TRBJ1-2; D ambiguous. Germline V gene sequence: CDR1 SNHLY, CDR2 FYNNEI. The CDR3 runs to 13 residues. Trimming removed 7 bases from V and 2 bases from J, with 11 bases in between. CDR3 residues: CASTPSGNYGYTF. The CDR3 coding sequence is TGTGCCAGCACCCCTTCGGGGAACTATGGCTACACCTTC.

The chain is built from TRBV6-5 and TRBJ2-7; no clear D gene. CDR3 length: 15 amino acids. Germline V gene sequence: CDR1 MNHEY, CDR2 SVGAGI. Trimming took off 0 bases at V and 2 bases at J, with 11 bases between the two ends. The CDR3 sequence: CASSYSTWTTYEQYF. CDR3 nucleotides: TGTGCCAGCAGTTACTCCACCTGGACGACCTACGAGCAGTACTTC.

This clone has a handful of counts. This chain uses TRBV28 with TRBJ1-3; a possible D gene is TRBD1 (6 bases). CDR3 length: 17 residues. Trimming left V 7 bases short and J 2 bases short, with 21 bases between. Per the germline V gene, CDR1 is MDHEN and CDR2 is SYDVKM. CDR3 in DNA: TGTGCCAGCACTTGGGCGGGGGCCACAGCAACTGGAAACACCATATATTTT. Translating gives CASTWAGATATGNTIYF. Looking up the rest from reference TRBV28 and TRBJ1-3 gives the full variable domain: DVKVTQSSRYLVKRTGEKVFLECVQDMDHENMFWYRQDPGLGLRLIYFSYDVKMKEKGDIPEGYSVSREKKERFSLILESASTNQTSMYLCASTWAGATATGNTIYFGEGSWLTVV.

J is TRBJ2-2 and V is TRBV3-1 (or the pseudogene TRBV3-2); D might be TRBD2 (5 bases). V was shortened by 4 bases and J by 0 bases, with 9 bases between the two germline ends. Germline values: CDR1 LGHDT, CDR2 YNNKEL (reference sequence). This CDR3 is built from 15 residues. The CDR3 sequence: CASSRVLANTGELFF. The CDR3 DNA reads TGTGCCAGCAGCCGTGTACTAGCGAACACCGGGGAGCTGTTTTTT.

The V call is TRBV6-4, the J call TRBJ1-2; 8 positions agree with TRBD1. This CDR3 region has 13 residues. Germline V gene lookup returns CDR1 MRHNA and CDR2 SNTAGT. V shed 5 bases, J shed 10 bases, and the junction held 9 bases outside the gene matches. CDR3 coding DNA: TGTGCCAGCAGTACTGACAGGGGTGGTACCTACACCTTC. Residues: CASSTDRGGTYTF.

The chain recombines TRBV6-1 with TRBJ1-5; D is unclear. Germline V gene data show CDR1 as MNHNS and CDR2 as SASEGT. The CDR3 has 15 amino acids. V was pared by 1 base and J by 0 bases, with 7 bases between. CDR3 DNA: TGTGCCAGCAGTGAAGGGCGGGGTAGCAATCAGCCCCAGCATTTT. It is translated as CASSEGRGSNQPQHF.

CDR3 nucleotides: TGCGCCAGCAGCTTGGGGTCCTCGGGGGTCACTGAAGCTTTCTTT. Amino acid sequence: CASSLGSSGVTEAFF. The V call is TRBV5-1, the J call TRBJ1-1; TRBD1 is a possible D gene (5 bases). CDR3 length: 15 residues. Trimming pared 0 bases from V and 4 bases from J, leaving 13 bases between. Germline CDR1 reads SGHRS; CDR2 reads YFSETQ.

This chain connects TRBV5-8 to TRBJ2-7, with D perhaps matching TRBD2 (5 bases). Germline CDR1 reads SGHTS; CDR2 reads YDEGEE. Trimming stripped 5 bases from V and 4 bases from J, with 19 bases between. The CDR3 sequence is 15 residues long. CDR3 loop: CASSNSGGNFYEQYF. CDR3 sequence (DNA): TGTGCCAGCAGTAACAGTGGAGGTAATTTTTACGAGCAGTACTTC.

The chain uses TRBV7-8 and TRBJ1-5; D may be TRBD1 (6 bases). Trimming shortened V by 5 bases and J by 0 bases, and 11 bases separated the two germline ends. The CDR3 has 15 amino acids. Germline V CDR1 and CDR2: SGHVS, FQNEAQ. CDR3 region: CASSPRQDSNQPQHF. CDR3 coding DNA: TGTGCCAGCAGCCCCCGACAGGATAGCAATCAGCCCCAGCATTTT.

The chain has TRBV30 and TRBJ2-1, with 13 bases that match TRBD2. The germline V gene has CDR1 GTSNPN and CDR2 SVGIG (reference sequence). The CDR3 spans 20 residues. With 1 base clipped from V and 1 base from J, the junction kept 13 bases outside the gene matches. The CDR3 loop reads CAWSAGTSGINRGSYNEQFF. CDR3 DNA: TGTGCCTGGAGTGCCGGGACTAGCGGGATAAATAGGGGGTCCTACAATGAGCAGTTCTTC.

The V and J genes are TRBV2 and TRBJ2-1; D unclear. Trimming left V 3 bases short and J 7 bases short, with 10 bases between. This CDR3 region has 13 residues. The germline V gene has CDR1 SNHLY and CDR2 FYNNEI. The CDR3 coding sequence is TGTGCCAGCAGTGAGGGCCTTCTTAATGAGCAGTTCTTC. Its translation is CASSEGLLNEQFF.

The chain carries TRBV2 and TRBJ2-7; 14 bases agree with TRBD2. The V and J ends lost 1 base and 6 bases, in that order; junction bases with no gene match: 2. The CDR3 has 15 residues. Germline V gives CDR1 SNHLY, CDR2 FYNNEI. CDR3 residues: CASSEGGLAGVEQYF. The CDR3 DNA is TGTGCCAGCAGTGAAGGGGGACTAGCGGGAGTCGAGCAGTACTTC. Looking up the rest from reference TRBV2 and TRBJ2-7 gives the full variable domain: EPEVTQTPSHQVTQMGQEVILRCVPISNHLYFYWYRQILGQKVEFLVSFYNNEISEKSEIFDDQFSVERPDGSNFTLKIRSTKLEDSAMYFCASSEGGLAGVEQYFGPGTRLTVT.

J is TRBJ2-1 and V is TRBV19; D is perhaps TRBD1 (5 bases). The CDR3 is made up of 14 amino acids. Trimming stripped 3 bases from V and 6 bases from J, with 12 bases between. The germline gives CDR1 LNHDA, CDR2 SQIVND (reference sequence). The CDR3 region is CASSILLDSNEQFF. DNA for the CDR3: TGTGCCAGTAGTATCCTCCTTGACAGCAATGAGCAGTTCTTC.

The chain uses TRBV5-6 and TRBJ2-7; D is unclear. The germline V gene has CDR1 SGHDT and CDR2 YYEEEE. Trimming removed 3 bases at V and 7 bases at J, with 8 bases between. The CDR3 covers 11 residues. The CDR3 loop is CASSWGMEQYF. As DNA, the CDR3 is TGTGCCAGCAGCTGGGGAATGGAGCAGTACTTC.

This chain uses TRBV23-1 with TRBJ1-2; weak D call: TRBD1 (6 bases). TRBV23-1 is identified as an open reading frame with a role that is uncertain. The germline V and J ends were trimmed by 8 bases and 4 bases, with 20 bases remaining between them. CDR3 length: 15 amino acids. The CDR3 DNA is TGCGCCAGCTCCAACGGACAGCCTTTCCCCTATGGCTACACCTTC. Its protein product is CASSNGQPFPYGYTF.

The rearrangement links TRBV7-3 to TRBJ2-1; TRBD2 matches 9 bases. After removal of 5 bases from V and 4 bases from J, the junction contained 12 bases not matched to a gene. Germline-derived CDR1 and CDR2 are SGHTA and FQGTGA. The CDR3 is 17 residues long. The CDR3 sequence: CASSLQPWGLAYNEQFF. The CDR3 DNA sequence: TGTGCCAGCAGCCTTCAACCCTGGGGACTAGCTTACAATGAGCAGTTCTTC.